A selection of T cell receptor beta chains follows, all from one sample in a study of blood T cells in healthy people across ages. Each CDR3 protein is one row after TCRdb ran MiXCR on the 5' RACE reads. The top ten hold approximately 7.9% of the sample, which has about 1,500,000 distinct CDR3 sequences, around two fifths seen once. Sequencing was done on a sample of blood. These receptors all come from a woman younger than 30 in good health. CDR3s include the opening cysteine and the closing phenylalanine or tryptophan. The D gene is left open where the match is weak.

J gene | V gene | D gene | CDR3 protein
TRBJ2-7 | TRBV6-1 | - | CASSGPGTIYEQYF
TRBJ2-2 | TRBV29-1 | - | CSVVRGGNTGELFF
TRBJ1-1 | TRBV12-3/TRBV12-4 | - | CASSPDVVTEAFF
TRBJ1-2 | TRBV6-6 | - | CASATRWDYYGYTF
TRBJ2-5 | TRBV7-9 | - | CASSRTRQETQYF
TRBJ2-1 | TRBV14 | - | CASSERPASEQFF
TRBJ1-4 | TRBV27 | TRBD1 | CASSSISTGTEKLFF
TRBJ2-7 | TRBV6-6 | - | CASGYSADPYYEQYF
TRBJ1-2 | TRBV7-9 | - | CASSHDGPYGYTF
TRBJ2-4 | TRBV30 | - | CAWSLGIDLGEQYF
- | TRBV3-1 | TRBD1 | CASSQEPTDRGPYEQYF
TRBJ1-1 | TRBV10-2 | - | CASSEGHMGPAAEAFF
TRBJ2-6 | TRBV20-1 | TRBD1 | CSARTTGVSSGANVLTF
TRBJ1-5 | TRBV3-1 | - | CASSQGSGGNQPQHF
TRBJ2-1 | TRBV12-3/TRBV12-4 | TRBD2 | CASTLGTSGRDEQFF
TRBJ2-3 | TRBV5-6 | - | CASSSSQSTDTQYF
TRBJ2-4 | TRBV4-1 | TRBD1 | CASSQGEGRGQGLAQYF
TRBJ1-5 | TRBV27 | - | CATRDGGFGQPQHF
TRBJ2-1 | TRBV5-6 | TRBD1 | CASSWTGLGNEQFF
TRBJ2-1 | TRBV29-1 | - | CSANPSINNEQFF
TRBJ1-6 | TRBV10-3 | - | CAISEGGREYSPLHF
TRBJ2-1 | TRBV20-1 | - | CSARERPYNEQFF
TRBJ2-7 | TRBV7-2 | - | CASSVGLRNEQYF
TRBJ1-2 | TRBV20-1 | - | CSASVLGGDYTF
TRBJ2-1 | TRBV6-1 | TRBD2 | CASTYGAGENEQFF